Shown below are 32 T cell receptor beta chains from a single sample sequenced in a study of T cell clonotyping in hematopoietic cell transplantation. Profiling relied on immunoSEQ multiplex PCR, and the TCRdb table lists in-frame clones only, not all of them. The table records around 2,800 clones, roughly 55% of them present only once. The sequencing here drew on peripheral blood mononuclear cells, taken 30 days after allogeneic stem cell transplant. All receptors come from a female patient aged 25-39 years who had an allogeneic stem cell transplant, so T cells may come from the graft donor. Some clones in this sample may be carry-over from other donors' samples.

The rearrangement links TRBV7-9 to TRBJ1-2, with D hard to call. Trimming removed 5 bases from V and 0 bases from J, with 13 bases in between. The CDR3 spans 15 residues. Per germline, CDR1 SEHNR and CDR2 FQNEAQ (reference sequence). The CDR3 reads CASSPHSSANYGYTF. For the CDR3, the DNA is TGTGCCAGCAGCCCACACAGCTCAGCTAACTATGGCTACACCTTC.

The gene calls are TRBV27 and TRBJ2-7; 11 bases fit TRBD2. The CDR3 length is 16 residues. The germline V gene has CDR1 MNHEY and CDR2 SMNVEV (reference sequence). V was clipped by 6 bases and J by 3 bases; unmatched bases: 10. CDR3 region: CASRGLAGPPDYEQYF. For the CDR3, the DNA is TGTGCCAGCAGAGGACTAGCGGGCCCACCCGACTACGAGCAGTACTTC.

The V and J genes are TRBV7-9 and TRBJ2-5; TRBD2 agrees at 10 bases. The V segment lost 1 base and the J segment 1 base; nucleotides outside the gene matches: 9. Looked up from germline, CDR1 is SEHNR and CDR2 is FQNEAQ (reference sequence). This CDR3 is 18 amino acids long. CDR3 nucleotides: TGTGCCAGCAGCTTAGGGACTAGCGGCACTCTTTTCCAAGAGACCCAGTACTTC. As protein: CASSLGTSGTLFQETQYF.

This chain uses TRBV5-5 with TRBJ2-7; 12 bases align to TRBD2. The CDR3 has 17 residues. Germline V lookup: CDR1 SGHKS, CDR2 YYEKEE (reference sequence). After removal of 1 base from V and 0 bases from J, the junction contained 5 bases not matched to a gene. CDR3 DNA: TGTGCCAGCAGCTTGAGTCTAGCGGGGGGGAGCTCCTACGAGCAGTACTTC. This translates into CASSLSLAGGSSYEQYF.

Only a few counts were recorded for this clone. V gene TRBV9 combines with J gene TRBJ1-1; possibly TRBD1 for D (6 bases). CDR1 and CDR2 (germline): SGDLS, YYNGEE. The CDR3 runs 14 residues. V lost 3 bases, J lost 1 base, and 10 bases lay in between. CDR3 sequence: CASSASGANTEAFF. The CDR3 DNA sequence: TGTGCCAGCAGCGCATCAGGGGCGAACACTGAAGCTTTCTTT. Using reference TRBV9 and TRBJ1-1 for the parts outside the CDR3, the full variable domain is DSGVTQTPKHLITATGQRVTLRCSPRSGDLSVYWYQQSLDQGLQFLIQYYNGEERAKGNILERFSAQQFPDLHSELNLSSLELGDSALYFCASSASGANTEAFFGQGTRLTVV.

The chain recombines TRBV27 with TRBJ1-3, with 7 bases that match TRBD1. Germline CDR1 and CDR2: MNHEY and SMNVEV (reference sequence). V shed 6 bases and J 8 bases; nucleotides not matched to a gene: 10. The CDR3 is made up of 14 amino acids. The CDR3 nucleotides are TGTGCCAGCAGCAGGGGGGGCTTGTGGGACACCATATATTTT. This encodes CASSRGGLWDTIYF.

The CDR3 here is CAWSQGGTAKNIQYF. In nucleotides, the CDR3 is TGTGCCTGGAGCCAAGGGGGGACAGCGAAAAACATTCAGTACTTC. This chain uses TRBV30 with TRBJ2-4; tentatively, D is TRBD1 (7 bases). V gave up 3 bases and J gave up 4 bases, with 16 bases separating them. CDR3 size: 15 residues. From germline, CDR1 is GTSNPN and CDR2 SVGIG (reference sequence). The full variable domain, completed using reference TRBV30 and TRBJ2-4, is SQTIHQWPATLVQPVGSPLSLECTVEGTSNPNLYWYRQAAGRGLQLLFYSVGIGQISSEVPQNLSASRPQDRQFILSSKKLLLSDSGFYLCAWSQGGTAKNIQYFGAGTRLSVL.

V usage is TRBV6-5 and J usage is TRBJ2-7; 8 bases match TRBD2. Germline values: CDR1 MNHEY, CDR2 SVGAGI. Losses at the gene ends were 10 bases for V and 4 bases for J; bases not matched to a gene: 3. The CDR3 runs to 11 residues. This CDR3 reads CATSGGYEQYF. DNA for the CDR3: TGTGCCACCTCGGGGGGGTACGAGCAGTACTTC.

The rearrangement uses TRBV4-3 and TRBJ2-7; TRBD1 aligns across 7 bases. Germline V lookup: CDR1 LGHNA, CDR2 YSLEER. The CDR3 is 16 amino acids. Trimming removed 0 bases from V and 2 bases from J; junction bases left unmatched: 7. The CDR3 region is CASSQDMRGRAYEQYF. The DNA of the CDR3 is TGCGCCAGCAGCCAAGATATGAGGGGGCGCGCCTACGAGCAGTACTTC.

The chain couples TRBV2 to TRBJ2-6, with 8 bases lining up with TRBD1. CDR1 SNHLY and CDR2 FYNNEI come from the germline V gene. The CDR3 has 16 amino acids. V shed 6 bases and J 4 bases; nucleotides not matched to a gene: 8. DNA of the CDR3: TGTGCCAGCAGGGGCCTTGACAGGGGAGGGGCCAACGTCCTGACTTTC. It codes for CASRGLDRGGANVLTF. Filled out from reference TRBV2 and TRBJ2-6, the complete variable domain reads EPEVTQTPSHQVTQMGQEVILRCVPISNHLYFYWYRQILGQKVEFLVSFYNNEISEKSEIFDDQFSVERPDGSNFTLKIRSTKLEDSAMYFCASRGLDRGGANVLTFGAGSRLTVL.

V is TRBV7-3 and J is TRBJ2-5; D call uncertain. CDR1 and CDR2 (germline): SGHTA, FQGTGA. Trimming pared 5 bases from V and 5 bases from J, leaving 9 bases between. CDR3 size: 12 residues. CDR3 bases: TGTGCCAGCAGCCGAACTCCTGAGACCCAGTACTTC. Amino acids: CASSRTPETQYF.

This clone was recorded only once. The chain is built from TRBV30 and TRBJ2-3, with TRBD2 identical over 7 bases. Germline CDR1 reads GTSNPN; CDR2 reads SVGIG (reference sequence). This CDR3 contains 15 residues. The trim removed 2 bases at V and 2 bases at J, leaving 7 bases unmatched. The CDR3 reads CAWSMDREATDTQYF. DNA of the CDR3: TGTGCCTGGAGTATGGACCGGGAGGCCACAGATACGCAGTATTTT.

In this sample, this clone is medium-sized. The CDR3 nucleotides read TGTGCCAGTAGTATCGGGGGGTCCTACAATGAGCAGTTCTTC. Translating it yields CASSIGGSYNEQFF. The chain couples TRBV19 to TRBJ2-1; 7 bases line up with TRBD2. The V gene end was trimmed by 3 bases and the J gene end by 1 base; junction bases not matched to a gene: 0. This CDR3 spans 14 amino acids. Germline V gene lookup returns CDR1 LNHDA and CDR2 SQIVND (reference sequence).

This clone turned up a few times. The gene calls are TRBV6-5 and TRBJ2-1; D is ambiguous. Trimming removed 7 bases from V and 0 bases from J, with 10 bases in between. The CDR3 sequence is 14 residues long. The germline V gene has CDR1 MNHEY and CDR2 SVGAGI. In DNA, the CDR3 is TGTGCCAGCATGGTTGCCGGCTCCTACAATGAGCAGTTCTTC. Its translation: CASMVAGSYNEQFF.

For the CDR3, the DNA is TGTGCCAGCAGCCCCTTCCGGGGGATCCAAGAGACCCAGTACTTC. It translates to CASSPFRGIQETQYF. The chain joins TRBV13 to TRBJ2-5; D possibly corresponds to TRBD2 (6 bases). This CDR3 comprises 15 residues. CDR1 and CDR2 from the germline V gene are PRHDT and FYEKMQ (reference sequence). Trimming removed 5 bases at V and 1 base at J, with 14 bases between.

The chain recombines TRBV6-5 with TRBJ1-5; no definite D call. The CDR3 runs to 13 residues. V gave up 4 bases and J gave up 9 bases, with 13 bases separating them. Germline V gives CDR1 MNHEY, CDR2 SVGAGI. The CDR3 DNA reads TGTGCCAGCAGTTCAGGAGCCTCAGGGCCCCAGCATTTT. Protein: CASSSGASGPQHF.

This chain joins TRBV5-1 and TRBJ2-7, with 9 bases matching TRBD1. This CDR3 has 18 residues. The V gene end was trimmed by 0 bases and the J gene end by 5 bases; junction bases not matched to a gene: 15. Germline V gene lookup returns CDR1 SGHRS and CDR2 YFSETQ. The CDR3 DNA reads TGCGCCAGCAGCTTGGGGTGGGACAGGGTAAGAAGTTTCCACGAGCAGTACTTC. Protein product: CASSLGWDRVRSFHEQYF.

The rearrangement links TRBV5-3 to TRBJ1-2; 9 nucleotides line up with TRBD1. TRBV5-3 counts as an open reading frame of uncertain function. V was pared by 1 base and J by 4 bases, with 5 bases of the junction left unmatched. This CDR3 has 15 residues. CDR3 in DNA: TGTGCCAGAAGCTTGCAGGGACAGGGCCTCTATGGCTACACCTTC. Protein: CARSLQGQGLYGYTF.

This chain links TRBV29-1 with TRBJ1-2, with D perhaps TRBD1 (5 bases). The CDR3 totals 13 residues. CDR1 and CDR2 from the germline V gene are SQVTM and ANQGSEA. V lost 2 bases to trimming and J lost 6 bases, with 13 bases between them. The CDR3 here is CSVEPDSGDGYTF. In nucleotides, the CDR3 is TGCAGCGTTGAACCAGATTCGGGGGATGGCTACACCTTC.

In this sample, this clone turned up a few times. V is TRBV13 and J is TRBJ1-1, with D unresolved. The CDR3 is 14 amino acids. The ends were cut back, 1 base at V and 4 bases at J, with 10 bases in the middle. Germline V lookup: CDR1 PRHDT, CDR2 FYEKMQ (reference sequence). The CDR3 sequence: CASSLVAKGTEAFF. CDR3 nucleotide sequence: TGTGCCAGCAGCTTAGTGGCAAAGGGCACTGAAGCTTTCTTT.

V and J are TRBV27 and TRBJ2-4, with D uncertain. Trimming removed 2 bases at V and 0 bases at J, with 8 bases between. The CDR3 is made up of 15 amino acids. Germline CDR1 is MNHEY and CDR2 is SMNVEV (reference sequence). The CDR3 coding sequence is TGTGCCAGCAGTTTACCGGATCTAGCCAAAAACATTCAGTACTTC. Amino acids: CASSLPDLAKNIQYF.

The rearrangement links TRBV25-1 to TRBJ1-3, with TRBD1 as a possible D gene (6 bases). Trimming removed 11 bases from V and 4 bases from J, with 15 bases in between. Germline loops: CDR1 MGHDK, CDR2 SYGVNS. The CDR3 totals 13 residues. The CDR3 nucleotides read TGTGCCTCCCGTGGCAGGGGAGGAAACACCATATATTTT. Translating gives CASRGRGGNTIYF.

The chain employs TRBV5-8 and TRBJ1-1; 7 nucleotides match TRBD1. The CDR3 extends over 12 amino acids. Germline lookup yields CDR1 SGHTS and CDR2 YDEGEE. V trimming: 4 bases; J trimming: 7 bases; junction bases outside the gene matches: 4. The DNA for the CDR3 is TGTGCCAGCAGCAGTGACAGGGTTGAAGCTTTCTTT. Translation: CASSSDRVEAFF.

The V call is TRBV30, the J call TRBJ1-1; D perhaps matches TRBD1 (6 bases). This CDR3 is built from 12 residues. V shed 7 bases and J shed 5 bases, with 14 bases lying between them. Germline V gives CDR1 GTSNPN, CDR2 SVGIG (reference sequence). This CDR3 is CASLGGGTEAFF. The CDR3 DNA is TGTGCCTCACTAGGGGGGGGGACTGAAGCTTTCTTT.

This clone was recorded a few times. The gene calls are TRBV5-6 and TRBJ1-4, with 7 bases identical to TRBD1. CDR3 length: 16 residues. Per germline, CDR1 SGHDT and CDR2 YYEEEE. With 5 bases clipped from V and 4 bases from J, the junction kept 11 bases outside the gene matches. CDR3 sequence reads: CASSKNGAGGNEKLFF. CDR3 DNA: TGTGCCAGCAGTAAGAACGGCGCAGGGGGTAATGAAAAACTGTTTTTT.

This clone has only a few counts. V gene TRBV12-5 combines with J gene TRBJ2-7, with 7 bases matching TRBD1. V shed 1 base, J shed 2 bases, and the junction held 2 bases outside the gene matches. The germline gives CDR1 LGHNT, CDR2 FRNRAP. The CDR3 loop spans 14 amino acids. The CDR3 region is CASGLETGAYEQYF. CDR3 in DNA: TGTGCTAGTGGTTTGGAAACAGGGGCCTACGAGCAGTACTTC.

This chain uses TRBV11-2 with TRBJ2-1; 8 bases line up with TRBD2. Germline V gene lookup returns CDR1 SGHAT and CDR2 FQNNGV. The V and J ends lost 6 bases and 8 bases, in that order; junction bases with no gene match: 15. The CDR3 contains 16 residues. CDR3 region: CASSDPGLGSGYEQFF. Written as DNA, the CDR3 is TGTGCCAGCAGTGACCCGGGACTAGGGTCGGGTTATGAGCAGTTCTTC.

The V gene is TRBV5-4, the J gene TRBJ1-1, with 8 bases that match TRBD1. CDR1 is SGHNT and CDR2 is YYREEE in the germline V gene (reference sequence). V lost 5 bases to trimming and J lost 4 bases; unmatched junction nucleotides: 7. This CDR3 region has 14 residues. Here the CDR3 DNA reads TGTGCCAGCAGGTCAGGGGGCGCAGGCACTGAAGCTTTCTTT. This codes for CASRSGGAGTEAFF.

The genes are TRBV27 and TRBJ1-1; the match to TRBD1 covers 7 bases. The CDR3 consists of 16 residues. Per germline, CDR1 MNHEY and CDR2 SMNVEV (reference sequence). V was pared by 6 bases and J by 1 base, with 11 bases of the junction left unmatched. The CDR3 loop is CASSPLIGGWNTEAFF. The DNA for the CDR3 is TGTGCCAGCAGCCCTCTGATAGGGGGCTGGAACACTGAAGCTTTCTTT.

This chain links TRBV27 with TRBJ1-1; D remains ambiguous. CDR1 and CDR2 (germline): MNHEY, SMNVEV (reference sequence). V was pared by 7 bases and J by 7 bases, with 10 bases between. This CDR3 region has 11 residues. In DNA form, the CDR3 reads TGTGCCAGCACCCGCGGCGGTGAAGCTTTCTTT. Amino acid sequence: CASTRGGEAFF.

The V gene is TRBV6-6, the J gene TRBJ2-1; 9 bases fit TRBD1. The junction had 7 bases not matched to a gene; V was cut back by 0 bases and J by 7 bases. This CDR3 is built from 16 residues. CDR1 and CDR2 (germline): MNHNY, SVGAGI (reference sequence). CDR3 residues: CASSYSNRGPLNEQFF. CDR3 DNA: TGTGCCAGCAGTTACTCGAACAGGGGGCCCCTAAATGAGCAGTTCTTC.

The CDR3 nucleotides read TGCGCCAGCAGCCCCTTTTCGGGGGGGGGCTCTTCTCGGTACAATGAGCAGTTCTTC. Its translation: CASSPFSGGGSSRYNEQFF. The chain combines TRBV4-1 with TRBJ2-1; 8 nucleotides agree with TRBD2. The CDR3 sequence is 19 residues long. V shed 4 bases, J shed 4 bases, and the junction held 18 bases outside the gene matches. Per the germline V gene, CDR1 is MGHRA and CDR2 is YSYEKL.